These 17 T cell receptor beta chains share one sample of origin, sequenced in a study of read filtering for tumor transcriptome and immune sequencing. Molecular barcoded adaptors covering alpha/delta and beta/gamma chains were used on 400 ng RNA. MiXCR, applied by TCRdb to the reads, yields one record per CDR3 protein. Of tens of thousands of distinct CDR3 sequences in the sample, over 9.5% were seen once. The sequencing input was a population of CD138-negative cells sorted from bone marrow. The receptors were gathered from a donor at least 40 years old with multiple myeloma.

By sample share, this clonotype is medium-sized. The chain has TRBV18 and TRBJ2-3; D unresolved. V was trimmed by 3 bases and J by 4 bases, leaving 5 bases between them. CDR1 is KGHSH and CDR2 is LQKENI in the germline V gene. This CDR3 region has 12 residues. This chain's CDR3 is CASSPESDTQYF. The CDR3 DNA sequence: TGTGCCAGCTCACCCGAGTCAGATACGCAGTATTTT.

As regards this clonotype: The CDR3 ends on some other residue instead of the conserved phenylalanine or tryptophan, so this is likely a read error. This rearrangement joins TRBV7-8 to TRBJ2-5; D remains unclear. V was trimmed by 3 bases and J by 2 bases, leaving 7 bases between them. CDR1 and CDR2 from the germline V gene are SGHVS and FQNEAQ. CDR3 length: 13 amino acids. The CDR3 spells CASSLGLQETQYS. CDR3 in DNA: TGTGCCAGCAGCTTGGGCCTACAAGAGACCCAGTACTCC.

About this clonotype itself: Given a much more abundant clone one base away, this may be a read error. The chain employs TRBV29-1 and TRBJ2-7; perhaps D is TRBD1 or TRBD2 (5 bases each). Trimming pared 6 bases from V and 7 bases from J, leaving 19 bases between. CDR1 and CDR2 (germline): SQVTM, ANQGSEA. The CDR3 length is 13 residues. In DNA form, the CDR3 reads TGCAGCGTCCTAACCAGGGCCCGGGGAGAGCAGTACTTC. Translated, it gives CSVLTRARGEQYF.

This clonotype was counted ten times or more. The chain employs TRBV6-2 or TRBV6-3 and TRBJ2-4; D perhaps matches TRBD2 (6 bases). V was shortened by 4 bases and J by 1 base, with 17 bases between the two germline ends. Germline V lookup: CDR1 MNHEY, CDR2 SVGEGT. The CDR3 loop spans 17 amino acids. The CDR3 here is CASSSITGGMAKNIQYF. CDR3 nucleotide sequence: TGTGCCAGCAGTTCCATTACCGGGGGTATGGCCAAAAACATTCAGTACTTC.

Ten or more counts support this clonotype. The chain has TRBV18 and TRBJ1-1; perhaps TRBD1 as D (5 bases). Germline CDR1 reads KGHSH; CDR2 reads LQKENI. Trimming removed 3 bases at V and 0 bases at J, with 14 bases between. This CDR3 region has 16 residues. The CDR3 loop is CASSPRDLKMNTEAFF. In DNA, the CDR3 is TGTGCCAGCTCACCTAGGGACCTTAAAATGAACACTGAAGCTTTCTTT.

This clonotype was seen a handful of times. At one end the junction does not follow the germline gene, possibly because of a read error. CDR3 bases: TGTGCCAACAGTGTAGCGGACAATGGGCAGTTCTTC. It codes for CANSVADNGQFF. J is TRBJ2-1 and V is TRBV6-2 or TRBV6-3, with D possibly matching TRBD2 (6 bases). This CDR3 spans 12 amino acids. Germline CDR1 is MNHEY and CDR2 is SVGEGT.

In this sample, this clonotype turned up many times. The chain couples TRBV15 to TRBJ1-3; D is perhaps TRBD1 (5 bases). The CDR3 runs 17 residues. The germline V and J ends were trimmed by 6 bases and 4 bases, with 22 bases remaining between them. Per germline, CDR1 LNHNV and CDR2 YYDKDF (reference sequence). The CDR3 loop is CATREQGRFLGGNTIYF. The CDR3 DNA sequence: TGTGCCACCAGGGAGCAGGGAAGGTTTTTAGGCGGAAACACCATATATTTT. Supplemented by reference TRBV15 and TRBJ1-3, the full variable domain reads DAMVIQNPRYQVTQFGKPVTLSCSQTLNHNVMYWYQQKSSQAPKLLFHYYDKDFNNEADTPDNFQSRRPNTSFCFLDIRSPGLGDTAMYLCATREQGRFLGGNTIYFGEGSWLTVV.

This clonotype was picked up many times. Mismatch with germline at one junction end may stem from a read error. CDR3 coding DNA: TGTGCCAGCAGCCTCCCGGGACAGGGGACGACTAGCGTCAACTTC. It encodes CASSLPGQGTTSVNF. The chain employs TRBV28 and TRBJ2-7; 10 bases line up with TRBD1. Per the germline V gene, CDR1 is MDHEN and CDR2 is SYDVKM. The CDR3 runs 15 residues.

This clonotype was detected a few times. Likely a read error: the CDR3 ends without its conserved phenylalanine or tryptophan. The chain employs TRBV3-1 and TRBJ2-5, with D maybe TRBD2 (6 bases). The CDR3 totals 18 residues. Per germline, CDR1 LGHDT and CDR2 YNNKEL (reference sequence). V shed 2 bases and J shed 5 bases, with 24 bases lying between them. The CDR3 region has the DNA TGTGCCAGCAGCCAAACGGGGGTGGAAGGCGGATTGCTGGAGACCCAGTACTCC. Residues: CASSQTGVEGGLLETQYS.

This clonotype has ten or more counts. The chain carries TRBV20-1 and TRBJ2-7; 7 positions match TRBD1. V dropped 3 bases and J dropped 1; count of bases not matched to a gene: 9. Germline values: CDR1 DFQATT, CDR2 SNEGSKA (reference sequence). CDR3 length equals 15 residues. The CDR3, as DNA: TGCAGTGCTAGGGGAACCGGGACAGTTTCCTACGAGCAGTACTTC. Translation: CSARGTGTVSYEQYF.

In its sample, this clonotype was seen many times. The chain is built from TRBV29-1 and TRBJ2-7; 12 bases align to TRBD2. Trimming cost V 0 bases and J 0 bases; bases outside gene matches: 3. CDR1 SQVTM and CDR2 ANQGSEA come from the germline V gene. The CDR3 is made up of 16 amino acids. The CDR3 is CSVEEGLAGNSYEQYF. The CDR3 coding sequence is TGCAGCGTTGAAGAGGGACTAGCGGGCAACTCCTACGAGCAGTACTTC.

The V call is TRBV7-9, the J call TRBJ1-2; D is unresolved. Germline CDR1 and CDR2: SEHNR and FQNEAQ (reference sequence). CDR3 length equals 16 residues. Trimming left V 2 bases short and J 6 bases short, with 19 bases between. CDR3 sequence: CASSLSSLPSGDGYTF. In DNA form, the CDR3 reads TGTGCCAGCAGCTTAAGTAGTTTGCCATCCGGCGATGGCTACACCTTC.

About this clonotype: No conserved phenylalanine or tryptophan is present at the end of the CDR3, so a read error is the likely explanation. The limits of the CDR3 on the DNA are not certain, so only TCRdb's listed CDR3 is given. This rearrangement joins TRBV6-2 or TRBV6-3 to TRBJ2-1; no check of the table's D call, TRBD1, against the DNA was made. The germline CDR1 and CDR2 sequences are MNHEY and SVGEGT. The CDR3 spans 13 amino acids, including both terminal residues. This CDR3 is CASGGDFTNEQLL.

This clonotype was detected ten times or more. This CDR3 reads CASSPQVYNEQFF. Written as DNA, the CDR3 is TGTGCCAGCAGCCCACAAGTATACAATGAGCAGTTCTTC. This chain uses TRBV7-3 with TRBJ2-1; D gene uncertain. CDR1 is SGHTA, CDR2 FQGTGA, per germline. The CDR3 runs to 13 residues. Deletions cut 5 bases from V and 4 bases from J, with 9 bases between. Drawing the rest from reference TRBV7-3 and TRBJ2-1, the complete variable domain is GAGVSQTPSNKVTEKGKYVELRCDPISGHTALYWYRQSLGQGPEFLIYFQGTGAADDSGLPNDRFFAVRPEGSVSTLKIQRTERGDSAVYLCASSPQVYNEQFFGPGTRLTVL.

In its sample, this clonotype was seen many times. The rearrangement joins TRBV19 to TRBJ2-7; 9 positions match TRBD1. V was pared by 5 bases and J by 7 bases, with 6 bases of the junction left unmatched. The CDR3 has 13 residues. The V gene's germline CDR1 is LNHDA and CDR2 SQIVND (reference sequence). The CDR3 sequence: CASSGTGLREQYF. The CDR3 coding sequence is TGTGCCAGTAGTGGGACAGGGCTTCGGGAGCAGTACTTC.

The V call is TRBV29-1, the J call TRBJ2-5; TRBD1 agrees at 8 bases. There are 12 residues in the CDR3. Germline V CDR1 and CDR2: SQVTM, ANQGSEA. With V trimmed by 6 bases and J by 5 bases, 5 bases remained unmatched. The CDR3 here is CSVAQGAETQYF. As DNA, the CDR3 is TGCAGCGTAGCCCAGGGGGCTGAGACCCAGTACTTC.

This clonotype was recorded many times. This chain links TRBV4-3 with TRBJ1-5; 8 nucleotides agree with TRBD1. CDR1 is LGHNA, CDR2 YSLEER, per germline. The CDR3 is 14 residues long. Trimming cost V 4 bases and J 6 bases; bases outside gene matches: 5. The CDR3 region is CASSPRQGTQPQHF. As DNA, the CDR3 is TGCGCCAGCAGCCCTAGACAGGGGACTCAGCCCCAGCATTTT.